The 25 T cell receptor beta chains presented below share a single source sample, sequenced in a study of CD8 T cells in ankylosing spondylitis. Each CDR3 protein is one row after TCRdb ran MiXCR on the 5' RACE reads. There are 200,000 or so distinct CDR3 sequences in the sample; 10% to 15% occur only once, and approximately 10% lies in the top ten. The sequenced material came from blood, either unsorted or a sorted T cell fraction (not recorded which). The receptors derive from a female donor with ankylosing spondylitis or in good health (not recorded which).

J is TRBJ1-6 and V is TRBV27; perhaps TRBD1 as D (6 bases). V gave up 8 bases and J gave up 13 bases, with 21 bases separating them. The CDR3 covers 14 residues. Per the germline V gene, CDR1 is MNHEY and CDR2 is SMNVEV (reference sequence). In DNA form, the CDR3 reads TGTGCCAGCCCTCTGGGCGGGGGCCCAAGGCCCCTCCACTTT. This gives the protein CASPLGGGPRPLHF.

The chain recombines TRBV5-6 with TRBJ2-6; D remains unclear. Trimming took off 6 bases at V and 2 bases at J, with 15 bases between the two ends. Germline CDR1 and CDR2: SGHDT and YYEEEE. This CDR3 is 16 amino acids long. This CDR3 reads CASIILETAGANVLTF. CDR3 in DNA: TGTGCCAGCATTATCCTCGAAACAGCTGGGGCCAACGTCCTGACTTTC.

The chain combines TRBV4-1 with TRBJ2-2; 9 bases agree with TRBD2. With V trimmed by 2 bases and J by 4 bases, 11 bases remained unmatched. The CDR3 runs to 18 residues. Germline assignment: CDR1 MGHRA and CDR2 YSYEKL. The CDR3, as DNA: TGCGCCAGCAGCCAACCTAGCGGGACTTCCGCGGGCACCGGGGAGCTGTTTTTT. Translated: CASSQPSGTSAGTGELFF.

This clonotype was seen many times. This chain joins TRBV24-1 and TRBJ2-1; 8 nucleotides agree with TRBD1. The CDR3 runs 17 residues. CDR1 and CDR2 from the germline V gene are KGHDR and SFDVKD. The ends lost 2 bases at V and 6 bases at J; junction bases unmatched: 11. CDR3: CATSDSPGGQVSNEQFF. CDR3 in DNA: TGTGCCACCAGTGATTCGCCAGGGGGACAGGTGTCCAATGAGCAGTTCTTC.

CDR3 nucleotides: TGTGCCAGCAGCTCGGGTAGCGGGAACACCGGGGAGCTGTTTTTT. This codes for CASSSGSGNTGELFF. The V and J genes are TRBV7-6 and TRBJ2-2, with D perhaps TRBD2 (6 bases). Trimming took off 4 bases at V and 1 base at J, with 10 bases between the two ends. Germline V gene sequence: CDR1 SGHVS, CDR2 FNYEAQ. The CDR3 sequence is 15 residues long. Variable domain in full (rest from reference TRBV7-6 and TRBJ2-2): GAGVSQSPRYKVTKRGQDVALRCDPISGHVSLYWYRQALGQGPEFLTYFNYEAQQDKSGLPNDRFSAERPEGSISTLTIQRTEQRDSAMYRCASSSGSGNTGELFFGEGSRLTVL.

This clonotype was counted many times. The gene calls are TRBV9 and TRBJ2-7; no reliable D call. Trimming left V 0 bases short and J 4 bases short, with 11 bases between. This CDR3 contains 14 residues. The V gene's germline CDR1 is SGDLS and CDR2 YYNGEE. The CDR3 spells CASSVDPLGYEQYF. The DNA of the CDR3 is TGTGCCAGCAGCGTAGACCCCCTCGGTTACGAGCAGTACTTC.

This clonotype was detected ten times or more. This chain links TRBV20-1 with TRBJ2-2; D is possibly TRBD1 (5 bases). The CDR3 extends over 13 amino acids. The germline V gene encodes CDR1 DFQATT and CDR2 SNEGSKA (reference sequence). This CDR3 reads CSFLGLRVGELFF. The CDR3 region has the DNA TGCAGCTTTCTGGGGCTTCGGGTCGGGGAGCTGTTTTTT.

This clonotype was observed many times. The chain is built from TRBV7-3 and TRBJ2-7; 8 nucleotides line up with TRBD2. The trim removed 5 bases at V and 3 bases at J, leaving 6 bases unmatched. Germline V gives CDR1 SGHTA, CDR2 FQGTGA. This CDR3 spans 14 amino acids. The CDR3 sequence is CASSRSGTSYEQYF. CDR3 DNA: TGTGCCAGCAGCCGATCCGGGACTAGCTACGAGCAGTACTTC.

The chain employs TRBV6-5 and TRBJ2-6; D unresolved. Germline V gene lookup returns CDR1 MNHEY and CDR2 SVGAGI. Trimming shortened V by 3 bases and J by 4 bases, and 10 bases separated the two germline ends. This CDR3 has 15 residues. CDR3 sequence: CASSYQPTGANVLTF. Here the CDR3 DNA reads TGTGCCAGCAGTTATCAACCAACCGGGGCCAACGTCCTGACTTTC.

V usage is TRBV11-2 and J usage is TRBJ1-1; D is uncertain. Trimming shortened V by 0 bases and J by 9 bases, and 8 bases separated the two germline ends. The CDR3 totals 12 residues. The V gene's germline CDR1 is SGHAT and CDR2 FQNNGV. CDR3 nucleotide sequence: TGTGCCAGCAGCTTAGATGAGAGAAAAGCTTTCTTT. It specifies CASSLDERKAFF.

This clonotype was detected only a few times. Here the CDR3 reads CAISDRGTSGRFWQFF. As DNA, the CDR3 is TGTGCCATCAGTGACCGGGGGACTAGCGGGAGGTTTTGGCAGTTCTTC. The chain recombines TRBV10-3 with TRBJ2-1, with 15 bases lining up with TRBD2. This CDR3 has 16 residues. The V and J ends lost 3 bases and 12 bases, in that order; junction bases with no gene match: 9. CDR1 and CDR2 from the germline V gene are ENHRY and SYGVKD.

There are a few counts of this clonotype. Written as DNA, the CDR3 is TGCGCCAGCAGCCAAGATTCAGACGGGAACGTCCGGCGGCAGTTCTTC. Translating it yields CASSQDSDGNVRRQFF. The chain carries TRBV4-3 and TRBJ2-1; D might be TRBD2 (5 bases). The CDR3 is made up of 16 amino acids. In germline, CDR1 is LGHNA, CDR2 YSLEER. Deletions cut 0 bases from V and 12 bases from J, with 21 bases between.

This clonotype showed up many times. The rearrangement links TRBV5-1 to TRBJ1-2; D is ambiguous. Trimming removed 0 bases at V and 2 bases at J, with 5 bases between. The CDR3 runs 13 residues. CDR1 and CDR2 (germline): SGHRS, YFSETQ. This CDR3 is CASSLERNYGYTF. CDR3 DNA: TGCGCCAGCAGCTTGGAACGGAACTATGGCTACACCTTC.

The genes are TRBV14 and TRBJ1-4; 7 nucleotides line up with TRBD1. Germline trimming cut 4 bases from V and 14 bases from J; bases unmatched to any gene: 7. The CDR3 contains 12 residues. Germline assignment: CDR1 SGHDN and CDR2 FVKESK. The CDR3 loop is CASSPSPDRLFF. CDR3 DNA: TGTGCCAGCAGCCCCTCGCCGGACAGGCTGTTTTTT.

The gene calls are TRBV12-3 or TRBV12-4 and TRBJ1-6; D is unresolved. V was trimmed by 2 bases and J by 8 bases, leaving 7 bases between them. The CDR3 sequence is 13 residues long. The CDR3 reads CASSLRVHSPLHF. The CDR3 DNA reads as TGTGCCAGCAGTTTAAGGGTGCATTCACCCCTCCACTTT.

This clonotype appeared a few times. The V and J genes are TRBV7-2 and TRBJ1-5; no clear D. V lost 2 bases, J lost 4 bases, and 12 bases lay in between. CDR1 is SGHTA and CDR2 is FQGNSA in the germline V gene. The CDR3 is 15 residues long. Here the CDR3 reads CASSLWGGGNQPQHF. The CDR3 DNA reads TGTGCCAGCAGCTTATGGGGAGGAGGGAATCAGCCCCAGCATTTT. Together with reference TRBV7-2 and TRBJ1-5, the CDR3 gives the full variable domain: GAGVSQSPSNKVTEKGKDVELRCDPISGHTALYWYRQSLGQGLEFLIYFQGNSAPDKSGLPSDRFSAERTGGSVSTLTIQRTQQEDSAVYLCASSLWGGGNQPQHFGDGTRLSIL.

Ten or more counts support this clonotype. This chain connects TRBV7-2 to TRBJ2-5; D unresolved. CDR3 length: 13 amino acids. CDR1 is SGHTA and CDR2 is FQGNSA in the germline V gene. V gave up 2 bases and J gave up 1 base, with 5 bases separating them. The DNA for the CDR3 is TGTGCCAGCAGCTTAACAGTCCAAGAGACCCAGTACTTC. Its protein is CASSLTVQETQYF.

This clonotype was detected only a few times. This rearrangement joins TRBV20-1 to TRBJ1-1, with D perhaps matching TRBD1 (6 bases). This CDR3 has 11 amino acids. Per germline, CDR1 DFQATT and CDR2 SNEGSKA (reference sequence). The CDR3 loop reads CSAGQGPRAFF. The CDR3 coding sequence is TGCAGCGCCGGGCAGGGGCCTCGAGCTTTCTTT.

This clonotype was recorded at least ten times. The J gene is TRBJ2-2, the V gene TRBV9; D is ambiguous. The CDR3 extends over 15 amino acids. The V end lost 4 bases, the J end lost 3 bases, and 13 bases lay between the germline ends. Germline V gives CDR1 SGDLS, CDR2 YYNGEE. The DNA for the CDR3 is TGTGCCAGCAGCCCGGCCCGGGCCCACACCGGGGAGCTGTTTTTT. Its translation: CASSPARAHTGELFF.

This clonotype has just a few counts. One base away lies a much larger clone, so this may be a sequencing read error. The chain couples TRBV6-2 or TRBV6-3 to TRBJ1-5; tentatively, D is TRBD1 (5 bases). Trimming took off 4 bases at V and 3 bases at J, with 10 bases between the two ends. This CDR3 is built from 14 residues. Germline V lookup: CDR1 MNHEY, CDR2 SVGEGT. CDR3: CASSCPGSNQPQHF. DNA of the CDR3: TGTGCCAGCAGTTGCCCAGGGTCCAATCAGCCCCAGCATTTT.

This clonotype was seen repeatedly, ten times or more. The V call is TRBV12-3 or TRBV12-4, the J call TRBJ2-7, with TRBD1 matching 9 bases. The J segment lost 7 bases and the V segment lost 5 bases, leaving 12 bases of the junction unmatched. The CDR3 runs to 15 residues. The CDR3 protein is CASSLPGTGSEEQYF. CDR3 coding DNA: TGTGCCAGCAGTCTCCCCGGGACAGGGAGTGAGGAGCAGTACTTC.

This clonotype was recorded at least ten times. This chain links TRBV6-1 with TRBJ2-7; 8 positions agree with TRBD1. The CDR3 is made up of 14 amino acids. Germline lookup yields CDR1 MNHNS and CDR2 SASEGT. V lost 10 bases to trimming and J lost 4 bases; unmatched junction nucleotides: 12. The CDR3 nucleotides are TGTGCCACCGCGAAGGACAGGGAATTTTACGAGCAGTACTTC. Protein sequence: CATAKDREFYEQYF.

This clonotype was counted a few times. This rearrangement joins TRBV20-1 to TRBJ2-3; 13 nucleotides agree with TRBD2. The V segment lost 7 bases and the J segment 1 base; nucleotides outside the gene matches: 2. Per the germline V gene, CDR1 is DFQATT and CDR2 is SNEGSKA (reference sequence). The CDR3 has 14 amino acids. The CDR3 region is CSGGLAGRTDTQYF. DNA for the CDR3: TGCAGTGGGGGACTAGCGGGACGCACAGATACGCAGTATTTT.

This chain connects TRBV6-1 to TRBJ2-3, with TRBD2 as a possible D gene (6 bases). CDR1 MNHNS and CDR2 SASEGT come from the germline V gene. V dropped 2 bases and J dropped 10 bases, with 13 bases sitting between them. CDR3 length: 13 residues. CDR3 sequence: CASSERAGSAQYF. CDR3 DNA sequence: TGTGCCAGCAGTGAACGGGCGGGATCGGCGCAGTATTTT.

A remark on this clonotype: A read error may be the cause here, since a much bigger clone is one base away. The genes are TRBV29-1 and TRBJ2-5; D is possibly TRBD2 (6 bases). Trimming stripped 6 bases from V and 5 bases from J, with 13 bases between. Germline V gene data show CDR1 as SQVTM and CDR2 as ANQGSEA. The CDR3 sequence is 12 residues long. The CDR3 DNA reads TGCAGCGTCGTGACTAGTTTGGAGACCCAGTACTTC. This sequence encodes CSVVTSLETQYF. The full variable domain, its missing parts supplied by reference TRBV29-1 and TRBJ2-5, is SAVISQKPSRDICQRGTSLTIQCQVDSQVTMMFWYRQQPGQSLTLIATANQGSEATYESGFVIDKFPISRPNLTFSTLTVSNMSPEDSSIYLCSVVTSLETQYFGPGTRLLVL.